This entry lists 14 T cell receptor beta chains sequenced from one sample in a study of cytomegalovirus exposure and HLA in healthy donors. The PCR ran on 60 Vbeta and 13 Jbeta primers. Using immunoSEQ multiplex PCR, the repertoire was profiled, and TCRdb retains in-frame clones only, with some absent. This sample carries tens of thousands of clones, with 3.5% to 4% going to the ten biggest clones. Sequenced: PBMCs. The receptors originated from a male donor in good health and CMV-seronegative.

Comment on this clone: Within the sample, other DNA sequences also encode this same CDR3. The chain is built from TRBV7-2 and TRBJ1-2; TRBD1 is a possible D gene (5 bases). Germline V gene data show CDR1 as SGHTA and CDR2 as FQGNSA. CDR3 length: 14 residues. Trimming took 4 bases from V and 2 from J, leaving 11 bases between them. Here the CDR3 reads CASSSTGSNYGYTF. The CDR3 DNA sequence: TGTGCCAGCAGCTCCACAGGTTCCAACTATGGCTACACCTTC.

The chain carries TRBV4-2 and TRBJ2-1; 7 bases are a match to TRBD1. Germline trimming cut 0 bases from V and 7 bases from J; bases unmatched to any gene: 12. This CDR3 comprises 17 residues. The V gene's germline CDR1 is LGHNA and CDR2 YNFKEQ. CDR3: CASSQDRGLRGGNEQFF. The CDR3 DNA reads as TGTGCCAGCAGCCAAGATAGGGGGCTAAGAGGTGGGAATGAGCAGTTCTTC.

V gene TRBV9 combines with J gene TRBJ2-7, with D possibly matching TRBD1 (5 bases). Germline assignment: CDR1 SGDLS and CDR2 YYNGEE. V was shortened by 0 bases and J by 2 bases, with 12 bases between the two germline ends. The CDR3 is 15 residues long. CDR3 sequence (DNA): TGTGCCAGCAGCGTAGCTCCAGGACAAACCTACGAGCAGTACTTC. This sequence encodes CASSVAPGQTYEQYF.

The J gene is TRBJ1-5, the V gene TRBV4-1; 10 bases fit TRBD1. V lost 2 bases and J lost 6; bases outside the gene matches: 16. Germline assignment: CDR1 MGHRA and CDR2 YSYEKL. This CDR3 is built from 19 residues. The CDR3 DNA reads TGCGCCAGCAGCCAACTCATTGGGGACAGGGGAAGGCTGGGTCAGCCCCAGCATTTT. It specifies CASSQLIGDRGRLGQPQHF.

V usage is TRBV15 and J usage is TRBJ2-2; 10 bases agree with TRBD2. The germline gives CDR1 LNHNV, CDR2 YYDKDF (reference sequence). The CDR3 consists of 14 residues. After removal of 8 bases from V and 1 base from J, the junction contained 1 base not matched to a gene. CDR3: CATASGGNTGELFF. CDR3 bases: TGTGCCACCGCTAGCGGGGGGAACACCGGGGAGCTGTTTTTT.

The CDR3 region has the DNA TGTGCCAGCAGCCGCCGTTCCGGGAGGAGCTCTTACGAGCAGTACTTC. This codes for CASSRRSGRSSYEQYF. V is TRBV28 and J is TRBJ2-7, with 7 bases lining up with TRBD2. Per the germline V gene, CDR1 is MDHEN and CDR2 is SYDVKM. CDR3 length equals 16 residues. V lost 6 bases, J lost 4 bases, and 15 bases stayed unmatched.

This chain connects TRBV29-1 to TRBJ1-3; D may be TRBD1 (5 bases). The CDR3 consists of 14 residues. The V end was cut by 6 bases, the J end by 1 base, with 13 bases between. Looked up from germline, CDR1 is SQVTM and CDR2 is ANQGSEA. CDR3 sequence: CSVDTGLSGNTIYF. As DNA, the CDR3 is TGCAGCGTCGACACGGGACTTTCTGGAAACACCATATATTTT.

J is TRBJ1-1 and V is TRBV5-1; D gene unclear. Germline CDR1 is SGHRS and CDR2 is YFSETQ. The V end was cut by 4 bases, the J end by 4 bases, with 14 bases between. The CDR3 runs to 14 residues. CDR3 sequence (DNA): TGCGCCAGCAGCCGAACCGCAGCGGCCACTGAAGCTTTCTTT. Translated: CASSRTAAATEAFF. The variable domain in full, with the rest retrieved from reference TRBV5-1 and TRBJ1-1, is KAGVTQTPRYLIKTRGQQVTLSCSPISGHRSVSWYQQTPGQGLQFLFEYFSETQRNKGNFPGRFSGRQFSNSRSEMNVSTLELGDSALYLCASSRTAAATEAFFGQGTRLTVV.

This rearrangement joins TRBV5-1 to TRBJ2-7, with TRBD2 matching 8 bases. The CDR3 has 15 amino acids. Germline V lookup: CDR1 SGHRS, CDR2 YFSETQ. V shed 4 bases and J 0 bases; nucleotides not matched to a gene: 6. This chain's CDR3 is CASSVFSGTSYEQYF. The CDR3 DNA reads TGCGCCAGCAGCGTGTTTAGCGGGACCTCCTACGAGCAGTACTTC.

The chain has TRBV28 and TRBJ2-4; tentatively, D is TRBD2 (6 bases). Germline loops: CDR1 MDHEN, CDR2 SYDVKM. This CDR3 is 13 amino acids long. V was pared by 1 base and J by 9 bases, with 10 bases between. The CDR3 region is CASSLSGGSIQYF. The CDR3 nucleotides are TGTGCCAGCAGTTTATCAGGAGGGAGCATTCAGTACTTC.

This sequence joins TRBV6-1 and TRBJ2-3; 7 nucleotides line up with TRBD2. Per germline, CDR1 MNHNS and CDR2 SASEGT. This CDR3 is 14 amino acids long. The junction had 11 bases not matched to a gene; V was cut back by 11 bases and J by 3 bases. The CDR3 sequence: CAGTLGGGTDTQYF. DNA for the CDR3: TGTGCCGGCACCCTGGGGGGGGGAACAGATACGCAGTATTTT.

In regard to this clone: Other DNA sequences of this sample code for an identical CDR3. This chain uses TRBV5-4 with TRBJ1-6; perhaps TRBD1 as D (6 bases). The germline V gene has CDR1 SGHNT and CDR2 YYREEE (reference sequence). CDR3 length: 16 amino acids. V lost 3 bases, J lost 8 bases, and 18 bases lay in between. The CDR3 here is CASSSGGGNMDSPLHF. DNA of the CDR3: TGTGCCAGCAGCTCGGGGGGCGGGAACATGGATTCACCCCTCCACTTT.

The chain links TRBV20-1 to TRBJ2-7; no clear D gene. V shed 0 bases and J shed 4 bases, with 4 bases lying between them. Germline values: CDR1 DFQATT, CDR2 SNEGSKA (reference sequence). CDR3 size: 11 residues. In nucleotides, the CDR3 is TGCAGTGCTAGAGATCCGTACGAGCAGTACTTC. Amino acid sequence: CSARDPYEQYF.

On this clone itself: Compared with germline, one end of the junction differs, possibly owing to a read error. The gene calls are TRBV28 and TRBJ2-1; 7 nucleotides align to TRBD1. The CDR3 contains 14 residues. Per germline, CDR1 MDHEN and CDR2 SYDVKM. The CDR3 DNA reads TGTGCCAGCATCCGAGGGGGCTCCGACAATGAGCAGTTCTTC. Its protein is CASIRGGSDNEQFF.